These 27 T cell receptor beta chains came from one sample sequenced in a study of blood T cell repertoires in COVID-19. Generated by immunoSEQ multiplex PCR, the TCRdb table keeps only in-frame clones and is missing some. The sample consists of about 180,000 clones, nearly 90% of them appearing once. Sequencing input: PBMCs or T cells enriched from blood (not recorded which). The receptors were gathered from a woman in her thirties or forties with acute COVID-19.

V gene TRBV15 combines with J gene TRBJ2-3; TRBD2 matches at 8 bases. Trimming removed 1 base from V and 2 bases from J; junction bases left unmatched: 2. Germline V lookup: CDR1 LNHNV, CDR2 YYDKDF (reference sequence). The CDR3 consists of 15 residues. As DNA, the CDR3 is TGTGCCACCAGCAGAGCGGGGGGGCCCACAGATACGCAGTATTTT. Translation: CATSRAGGPTDTQYF.

This chain links TRBV24-1 with TRBJ2-1; TRBD2 agrees at 8 bases. J lost 7 bases, V lost 5 bases, and 15 bases had no gene match. The CDR3 consists of 17 residues. Looked up from germline, CDR1 is KGHDR and CDR2 is SFDVKD. The DNA for the CDR3 is TGTGCCACCAGTGTTCGAGGGACAAAGGGCGGGAGGAATGAGCAGTTCTTC. Protein: CATSVRGTKGGRNEQFF.

The rearrangement uses TRBV6-6 and TRBJ2-1, with D possibly TRBD1 on 6 matching bases. Looked up from germline, CDR1 is MNHNY and CDR2 is SVGAGI (reference sequence). Trimming took off 6 bases at V and 4 bases at J, with 16 bases between the two ends. The CDR3 length is 15 residues. DNA of the CDR3: TGTGCCAGCAGCAATCCGGGACAACAGTACAATGAGCAGTTCTTC. Encoded protein: CASSNPGQQYNEQFF.

This chain links TRBV2 with TRBJ2-2; 11 nucleotides line up with TRBD2. The ends lost 5 bases at V and 1 base at J; junction bases unmatched: 3. The CDR3 is 16 residues long. Germline lookup yields CDR1 SNHLY and CDR2 FYNNEI. The CDR3 bases are TGTGCCAGCAGTTTCGGACTAGCGGGGAACACCGGGGAGCTGTTTTTT. The encoded protein is CASSFGLAGNTGELFF.

The chain links TRBV15 to TRBJ1-2; D may be TRBD1 (5 bases). Germline CDR1 LNHNV, CDR2 YYDKDF (reference sequence). V lost 5 bases and J 3 bases, leaving 13 bases between the germline ends. The CDR3 has 14 amino acids. For the CDR3, the DNA is TGTGCCACCAGCGTCGGGGGGTGGGACTATGGCTACACCTTC. Its translation is CATSVGGWDYGYTF. The entire variable domain, with the rest obtained from reference TRBV15 and TRBJ1-2, is as follows: DAMVIQNPRYQVTQFGKPVTLSCSQTLNHNVMYWYQQKSSQAPKLLFHYYDKDFNNEADTPDNFQSRRPNTSFCFLDIRSPGLGDTAMYLCATSVGGWDYGYTFGSGTRLTVV.

The V call is TRBV10-2, the J call TRBJ1-1, with a weak D call TRBD1 (5 bases). V was pared by 0 bases and J by 5 bases, with 10 bases between. Per germline, CDR1 WSHSY and CDR2 SAAADI. CDR3 length: 14 residues. The CDR3 nucleotides are TGCGCCAGCAGTGAGTCTGCAGGGTATACTGAAGCTTTCTTT. It specifies CASSESAGYTEAFF.

The chain links TRBV6-5 to TRBJ2-1; TRBD2 aligns across 13 bases. Germline values: CDR1 MNHEY, CDR2 SVGAGI. Trimming at V came to 4 bases and at J to 4 bases, leaving 1 base not matched to a gene. This CDR3 has 15 residues. For the CDR3, the DNA is TGTGCCAGCAGTTTGACTAGCGGGGGGTACAATGAGCAGTTCTTC. Amino acid sequence: CASSLTSGGYNEQFF.

The V and J genes are TRBV27 and TRBJ1-2, with 7 positions matching TRBD1. Trimming took 7 bases from V and 6 from J; bases not matched to a gene: 8. The germline gives CDR1 MNHEY, CDR2 SMNVEV (reference sequence). The CDR3 contains 13 residues. The CDR3 region has the DNA TGTGCCAGCAACAGAAGGGGGCGAGATGGCTACACCTTC. It translates to CASNRRGRDGYTF.

The chain recombines TRBV6-1 with TRBJ2-5; 9 nucleotides line up with TRBD2. The trim removed 1 base at V and 0 bases at J, leaving 3 bases unmatched. Germline V gene data show CDR1 as MNHNS and CDR2 as SASEGT. CDR3 size: 16 residues. In DNA form, the CDR3 reads TGTGCCAGCAGTGAAGTTCTAGCGGGGTACCAAGAGACCCAGTACTTC. It encodes CASSEVLAGYQETQYF.

This clone has only one observation. J is TRBJ2-3 and V is TRBV20-1, with 12 bases identical to TRBD2. Trimming cost V 3 bases and J 5 bases; bases outside gene matches: 12. There are 17 residues in the CDR3. CDR1 is DFQATT, CDR2 SNEGSKA, per germline (reference sequence). This CDR3 reads CSASLSRLAGAGDTQYF. In DNA, the CDR3 is TGCAGTGCTAGTCTGAGCCGACTAGCGGGAGCTGGAGATACGCAGTATTTT.

This clone was counted once. This chain uses TRBV27 with TRBJ2-1; tentative D call: TRBD2 (5 bases). Germline CDR1 MNHEY, CDR2 SMNVEV (reference sequence). The CDR3 extends over 13 amino acids. V shed 5 bases and J shed 9 bases, with 14 bases lying between them. The CDR3 region is CASSSFRDTEQFF. CDR3 nucleotide sequence: TGTGCCAGCAGTAGTTTCCGGGATACTGAGCAGTTCTTC.

The chain uses TRBV6-4 and TRBJ1-4; 8 bases match TRBD1. This CDR3 comprises 15 residues. Germline assignment: CDR1 MRHNA and CDR2 SNTAGT. J gave up 4 bases and V 7 bases, and 8 bases lay outside the gene matches. This CDR3 is CASILLTGVNEKLFF. CDR3 DNA: TGTGCCAGCATCCTCTTGACAGGGGTTAATGAAAAACTGTTTTTT.

This clone was counted a single time. The rearrangement links TRBV6-1 to TRBJ1-1, with D unclear. Germline CDR1 and CDR2: MNHNS and SASEGT. This CDR3 has 14 residues. Trimming cost V 0 bases and J 8 bases, with 13 bases left between them. The CDR3 loop is CASSEARAKLEAFF. In DNA, the CDR3 is TGTGCCAGCAGTGAAGCGAGGGCCAAACTGGAAGCTTTCTTT.

This chain uses TRBV5-5 with TRBJ2-7; 7 nucleotides match TRBD1. Unmatched junction bases numbered 3, after V lost 2 bases and J lost 7 bases. The CDR3 spans 12 residues. Germline V gives CDR1 SGHKS, CDR2 YYEKEE (reference sequence). In nucleotides, the CDR3 is TGTGCCAGCAGCTTCGACAGGGCGGAGCAGTACTTC. It translates to CASSFDRAEQYF.

This clone was recorded once. The chain joins TRBV19 to TRBJ1-4; D gene uncertain. V lost 4 bases to trimming and J lost 2 bases, with 17 bases between them. This CDR3 spans 17 amino acids. Germline CDR1 LNHDA, CDR2 SQIVND (reference sequence). The CDR3 nucleotides are TGTGCCAGTAGTAAAGTCGGAGCGTTACGGACTAATGAAAAACTGTTTTTT. It codes for CASSKVGALRTNEKLFF.

The V gene is TRBV2, the J gene TRBJ2-1; possible D gene TRBD2, 6 bases. V lost 5 bases to trimming and J lost 10 bases, with 9 bases between them. The germline V gene encodes CDR1 SNHLY and CDR2 FYNNEI. The CDR3 covers 11 residues. DNA of the CDR3: TGTGCCAGCAGTCGCGGGGAGGAGCAGTTCTTC. This translates into CASSRGEEQFF.

This clone came up once. The chain links TRBV7-9 to TRBJ2-7; D is ambiguous. Trimming took off 5 bases at V and 6 bases at J, with 8 bases between the two ends. CDR1 and CDR2 from the germline V gene are SEHNR and FQNEAQ (reference sequence). The length of the CDR3 is 11 residues. CDR3 DNA: TGTGCCAGCAGCGGGCCGCGCGAGCAGTACTTC. Translated: CASSGPREQYF.

In its sample, this clone was seen once. The chain combines TRBV21-1 with TRBJ1-2; the table's D call, TRBD1, has no DNA check behind it. TRBV21-1 is classified as a pseudogene. CDR3 length: 15 residues. The CDR3 bases are TGTGCCAGCAGCAAAGGACAGGGGAAGCGCTATGGCTACACCTTC. Its protein is CASSKGQGKRYGYTF.

This chain uses TRBV3-1 (or the pseudogene TRBV3-2) with TRBJ2-7; 11 bases agree with TRBD1. CDR1 LGHDT and CDR2 YNNKEL come from the germline V gene (reference sequence). V lost 0 bases, J lost 2 bases, and 12 bases stayed unmatched. This CDR3 comprises 19 residues. The CDR3 region has the DNA TGTGCCAGCAGCCAAGATCCCGGACAGGGGGCGAGTTGGGCCTACGAGCAGTACTTC. Translation: CASSQDPGQGASWAYEQYF.

This clone was seen just once. The V and J genes are TRBV2 and TRBJ1-4, with TRBD1 identical over 8 bases. Unmatched junction bases numbered 9, after V lost 7 bases and J lost 8 bases. The V gene's germline CDR1 is SNHLY and CDR2 FYNNEI. This CDR3 spans 14 amino acids. The CDR3 nucleotides read TGTGCCAGCAAGGGAGACAGGGGATGGGAAAAACTGTTTTTT. Encoded protein: CASKGDRGWEKLFF.

Here the CDR3 reads CASSLNQLAGVTGELFF. CDR3 nucleotide sequence: TGTGCCAGCAGCTTGAACCAGCTAGCGGGGGTCACCGGGGAGCTGTTTTTT. The rearrangement links TRBV5-8 to TRBJ2-2, with TRBD2 identical over 10 bases. After removal of 1 base from V and 4 bases from J, the junction contained 7 bases not matched to a gene. The germline V gene has CDR1 SGHTS and CDR2 YDEGEE. This CDR3 comprises 17 residues.

Notes on this clone: The same CDR3 can be traced to other DNA sequences in this sample. V is TRBV7-3 and J is TRBJ1-1, with D hard to call. CDR1 is SGHTA and CDR2 is FQGTGA in the germline V gene. The V end lost 2 bases, the J end lost 1 base, and 5 bases lay between the germline ends. The CDR3 has 13 amino acids. CDR3: CASSLSGNTEAFF. The CDR3, as DNA: TGTGCCAGCAGCTTATCAGGGAACACTGAAGCTTTCTTT.

This clone came up once. The rearrangement links TRBV7-8 to TRBJ2-1; 8 bases are a match to TRBD2. The CDR3 has 17 amino acids. Unmatched junction bases numbered 12, after V lost 1 base and J lost 7 bases. Germline V gene sequence: CDR1 SGHVS, CDR2 FQNEAQ. CDR3 protein: CASSLVTGRSGGNEQFF. As DNA, the CDR3 is TGTGCCAGCAGCTTAGTGACAGGCCGAAGCGGGGGAAATGAGCAGTTCTTC.

The chain employs TRBV19 and TRBJ2-2; no reliable D call. This CDR3 region has 12 residues. V gave up 5 bases and J gave up 6 bases, with 7 bases separating them. CDR1 and CDR2 (germline): LNHDA, SQIVND (reference sequence). This chain's CDR3 is CASSPSAGELFF. CDR3 DNA sequence: TGTGCCAGTAGTCCGTCGGCCGGGGAGCTGTTTTTT.

This rearrangement joins TRBV7-9 to TRBJ2-5; maybe TRBD2 (6 bases). This CDR3 is 14 amino acids long. Germline values: CDR1 SEHNR, CDR2 FQNEAQ (reference sequence). The V gene lost 3 bases and the J gene lost 3 bases, with 11 bases spanning the gap. CDR3 amino acids: CASSFGTLKETQYF. The CDR3 DNA reads TGTGCCAGCAGCTTCGGGACTCTCAAAGAGACCCAGTACTTC.

The rearrangement uses TRBV11-2 and TRBJ2-7, with D maybe TRBD2 (5 bases). The V end was cut by 3 bases, the J end by 2 bases, with 23 bases between. The CDR3 is 18 amino acids. CDR1 and CDR2 from the germline V gene are SGHAT and FQNNGV. This CDR3 is CASSFPLEGRNAAYEQYF. CDR3 coding DNA: TGTGCCAGCAGCTTCCCCCTAGAGGGTCGGAACGCCGCCTACGAGCAGTACTTC.

This chain joins TRBV3-1 (or the pseudogene TRBV3-2) and TRBJ2-5; a possible D gene is TRBD2 (7 bases). The CDR3 sequence is 15 residues long. Trimming pared 4 bases from V and 5 bases from J, leaving 17 bases between. Per germline, CDR1 LGHDT and CDR2 YNNKEL (reference sequence). The CDR3 here is CASSLGGLKPETQYF. In DNA form, the CDR3 reads TGTGCCAGCAGCCTAGGGGGACTAAAACCGGAGACCCAGTACTTC.